This is a list of T cell receptor beta chains from one sample in a study of T-cell reconstitution after alpha-beta-depleted transplantation in children. TCRdb passed the PCR reads through MiXCR, listing each CDR3 protein once. There are around 250,000 distinct CDR3 sequences in the sample; about 23% occur only once, and roughly 2.7% lies in the top ten. The input for sequencing was PBMCs, taken before TCRalphabeta/CD19-depleted stem cell transplant. These receptor sequences come from a girl aged 2-10 years with Fanconi anemia, due to receive a stem cell transplant. Both conserved end residues are part of each CDR3. D genes are given only for firm matches. Not every row has a clone size; where given, it reads once, few, many or a size class.

v_gene	j_gene	d_gene	abundance	CDR3nt	CDR3aa
TRBV29-1	TRBJ2-1	TRBD1	many	TGCAGCGTGGCTACCGGGACAGGGGGTTACAATGAGCAGTTCTTC	CSVATGTGGYNEQFF
TRBV20-1	TRBJ2-5	TRBD1	-	TGCAGTGCTATCCAGGGGGTCCAAGAGACCCAGTACTTC	CSAIQGVQETQYF
TRBV20-1	TRBJ2-1	TRBD1	-	TGCAGTGCCCCAGACAGGGGAGTCTACAATGAGCAGTTCTTC	CSAPDRGVYNEQFF
TRBV29-1	TRBJ1-1	-	few	TGCAGCGTCATCAGGGCTAACACTGAAGCTTTCTTT	CSVIRANTEAFF
TRBV6-1	TRBJ2-1	TRBD2	few	TGTGCCAGCAGTGAAGCCCTTACGGCGGGAGGGGGGGATGAGCAGTTCTTC	CASSEALTAGGGDEQFF
TRBV20-1	TRBJ2-5	-	few	TGCAGTGCTAGAGATATCGCGATGGGGACCCAGTACTTC	CSARDIAMGTQYF
TRBV4-2	TRBJ2-3	-	many	TGTGCCAGCAGCCAAGATGTCGGATTCACAGATACGCAGTATTTT	CASSQDVGFTDTQYF
TRBV29-1	TRBJ2-7	TRBD1	many	TGCAGCGTTGTTGACAGGGGGGACTACGAGCAGTACTTC	CSVVDRGDYEQYF
TRBV27	TRBJ2-3	-	many	TGTGCCAGCAGTTTATGGAGCGGTGACACGCAGTATTTT	CASSLWSGDTQYF
TRBV20-1	TRBJ2-6	-	many	TGCAGTGCTACCGACAGAAGCTCTGGGGCCAACGTCCTGACTTTC	CSATDRSSGANVLTF
TRBV6-5	TRBJ2-5	-	many	TGTGCCAGCAGTTACGGTCGGCTCGGTACGGAGACCCAGTACTTC	CASSYGRLGTETQYF